The T cell receptor (beta chain) described here comes from a study of blood T cell repertoires in COVID-19. Study-wide context: Samples came from the United States, Italy and Spain, spanning acute and convalescent COVID-19. PBMCs, B-cell-depleted T cells, or T cells were the source of the cDNA or gDNA that made up the material.

Authors' analysis steps: How many nucleated cells were present was estimated from reference gene primer amplification. TCRdb's copy holds only in-frame clones and misses some; the assay was immunoSEQ multiplex PCR. The V and J calls and clone size come from that table; D and trimming were worked out from the DNA. Of 210,000 or so clones in the sample, around 80% are singletons; the top ten hold 2.5% to 3.5%. This clonotype was sampled from an elderly woman with active or convalescent COVID-19. The specimen sequenced was peripheral blood.

CDR3 bases: TGTGCCAGCAGCTTGACCCTCTGGACAGGGGGCACAGATACGCAGTATTTT. Its translation is CASSLTLWTGGTDTQYF. The V call is TRBV7-2, the J call TRBJ2-3; the match to TRBD1 covers 9 bases. V shed 3 bases, J shed 1 base, and the junction held 8 bases outside the gene matches. The CDR3 runs to 17 residues. Germline V CDR1 and CDR2: SGHTA, FQGNSA.